Listed below are T cell receptor beta chains from one sample, sequenced in a study of T cell repertoires in cytomegalovirus infection. TCRdb fed the reads into MiXCR, producing one record per CDR3 protein. The data hold 250,000 to 300,000 distinct CDR3 sequences, with over 15% observed a single time. Sequenced sample: CD8+ T cells from PBMCs. These receptors were taken from a human donor in good health (CMV status not recorded). Some clones in this sample may be carry-over from other donors' samples. Each CDR3 is given with its conserved first and last residue. A row's size may be missing; if present it is once, few, many or a size class.

j_gene	v_gene	abundance	CDR3aa
TRBJ2-1	TRBV5-6	many	CASSLGAGGSYNEQFF
TRBJ1-4	TRBV7-8	-	CASSPTGFEKLFF
TRBJ2-1	TRBV12-3/TRBV12-4	many	CASKYGGGGNEQFF
TRBJ1-5	TRBV28	-	CASSLTGRNQPQHF
TRBJ1-4	TRBV14	-	CASSRRQGTNEKLFF
TRBJ2-7	TRBV7-9	-	CASSIDYIGQGTYEQYF
TRBJ2-3	TRBV7-2	many	CASSLITTDTQYF
TRBJ2-7	TRBV19	-	CASSIDLGHSYEQYF
TRBJ2-5	TRBV6-5	-	CASSYSMWGPETQYF
TRBJ2-1	TRBV7-6	many	CASSLARLAGQLGEQFF
TRBJ2-5	TRBV11-2	many	CASSLVRTQETQYF
TRBJ2-3	TRBV13	once	CASSFPRGGTTDTQYF
TRBJ1-5	TRBV27	few	CASSPGTGLIQPQHF
TRBJ2-5	TRBV9	few	CASSPTQGFQETQYF
TRBJ1-6	TRBV20-1	-	CSALRTEFQEAWQPLHF
TRBJ1-5	TRBV28	-	CASSDPGTVDQPQHF
TRBJ2-7	TRBV6-1	-	CASSESGGVISYEQYF
TRBJ2-7	TRBV4-2	many	CASSQDAGDPYEQYF
TRBJ2-7	TRBV7-6	-	CASSFGASGGAYEQYF
TRBJ1-3	TRBV7-9	many	CASSLRVSGNTIYF
TRBJ2-1	TRBV7-9	few	CASSQLAVYNEQFF
TRBJ1-2	TRBV5-6	-	CTSSRGQGNYGYTF
TRBJ2-1	TRBV6-2/TRBV6-3	-	CASSKLQGFNEQFF
TRBJ2-7	TRBV28	-	CASSLYGDGSYEQYF
TRBJ2-7	TRBV19	few	CASSIFTNGPYEQYF
TRBJ2-3	TRBV20-1	-	CSARARTSGVTDTQYF
TRBJ1-1	TRBV20-1	-	CSAMYRGIMNTEAFF
TRBJ2-1	TRBV7-8	many	CASSTWTSGYNEQFF
TRBJ2-7	TRBV7-2	many	CASSWAPGATYEQYF
TRBJ1-5	TRBV2	-	CASSERPFGNQPQHF
TRBJ1-1	TRBV4-1	many	CASSQDWGLNTEAFF
TRBJ2-1	TRBV7-6	many	CASSSGENSYNEQFF
TRBJ1-1	TRBV2	-	CASSLSEAGGETEAFF
TRBJ2-4	TRBV6-1	-	CASSEIAPSGAVKNIQYF
TRBJ1-1	TRBV7-9	many	CASSLVSAWGEAFF
TRBJ2-1	TRBV28	many	CASSLGVLAGGSTYNEQFF
TRBJ1-1	TRBV20-1	-	CSARETGRGGLNTEAFF
TRBJ2-7	TRBV9	-	CASSGGQLPYEQYF
TRBJ1-1	TRBV25-1	many	CASSEYYGGGGKMNTEAFF
TRBJ2-3	TRBV20-1	-	CSARNKRGFTDTQYF
TRBJ2-1	TRBV10-3	-	CANRLAGWPYNEQFF
TRBJ2-3	TRBV20-1	few	CSARGQGVNTDTQYF
TRBJ2-5	TRBV6-1	many	CASNNRGPAETQYF
TRBJ2-2	TRBV6-2/TRBV6-3	-	CASSYVVTNTGELFF
TRBJ1-5	TRBV28	few	CATFSGTDSNQPQHF
TRBJ1-2	TRBV7-9	-	CASRRQEDNYGYTF
TRBJ2-7	TRBV2	-	CASRPERGPPGEQYF
TRBJ1-1	TRBV28	few	CASSSPGGTEAFF
TRBJ2-5	TRBV12-3/TRBV12-4	many	CASSTTSGARVSQYF
TRBJ2-7	TRBV7-6	many	CASSQGGSYEQYF
TRBJ2-2	TRBV5-8	-	CASSRDTWELFF
TRBJ2-7	TRBV6-5	few	CASSAGTVLTEQYF